The T cell receptor (beta chain) described here comes from a study of monozygotic twins with inflammatory bowel disease. General study results and limits: A lone strong IBD-associated signal or clonotype found no support.

Germline V gene sequence: CDR1 SSHAT, CDR2 FNYEAQ (reference sequence). The CDR3 is 15 residues long. Donors each gave more than 2 ml of blood. Concerning this clonotype itself: No antigen is known for it.

During cDNA synthesis, UMIs that each contained a 6-nucleotide sample barcode were added by means of template switching. TCRdb reprocessed the 5' RACE reads, keeping one entry per CDR3 protein, no DNA. The sample holds 420,000 or so distinct CDR3 sequences. This rearrangement joins TRBV7-7 to TRBJ2-1; TCRdb outputs TRBD2, but without DNA this stays unchecked. The sample consisted of blood. The receptor's source is a human donor with ulcerative colitis or Crohn's disease, or a healthy co-twin of an affected twin (not recorded which). The CDR3 loop reads CASSFFEGEYNEQFF.